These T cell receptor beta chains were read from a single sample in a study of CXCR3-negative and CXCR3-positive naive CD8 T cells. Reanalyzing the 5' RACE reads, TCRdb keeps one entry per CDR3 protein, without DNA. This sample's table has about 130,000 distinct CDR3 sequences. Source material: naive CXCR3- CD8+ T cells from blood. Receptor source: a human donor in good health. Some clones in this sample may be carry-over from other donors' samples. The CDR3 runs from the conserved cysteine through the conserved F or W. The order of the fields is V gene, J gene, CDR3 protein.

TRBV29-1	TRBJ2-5	CSVDLGGTYQETQYF
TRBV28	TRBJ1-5	CASSLLPATAGDQPQHF
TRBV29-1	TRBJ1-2	CSVESGADGYTF
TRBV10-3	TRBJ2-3	CAIMDRGQTDTQYF
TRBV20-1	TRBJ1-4	CSAPAWGGEKLFF
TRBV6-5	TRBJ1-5	CASSTPGQPQHF
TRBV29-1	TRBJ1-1	CSVALNTEAFF
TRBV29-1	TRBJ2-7	CSARAGVSYEQYF
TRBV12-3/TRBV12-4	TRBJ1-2	CASSLALQGRHGYTF
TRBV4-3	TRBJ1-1	CASSQDLGRFRQNTEAFF
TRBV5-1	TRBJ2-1	CASSLERTGWNNEQFF
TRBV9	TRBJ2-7	CASSGSGGPSYEQYF
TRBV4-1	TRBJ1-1	CASSQGSGRGVLNTEAFF
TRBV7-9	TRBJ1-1	CASSLGGQGLYEAFF
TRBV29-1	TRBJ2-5	CSVVIGEYQETQYF
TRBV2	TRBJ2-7	CASRDDPGQGPYEQYF
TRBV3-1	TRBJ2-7	CASSRVGVYEQYF
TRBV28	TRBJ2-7	CASSPANDPPEQYF
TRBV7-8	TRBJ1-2	CASSLGSWGDRGSHNYGYTF
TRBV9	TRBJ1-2	CASSGTSNYGYTF
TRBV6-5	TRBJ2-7	CASSYGLRAEQYF
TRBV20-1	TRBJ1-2	CSALRPPPLDYGYTF
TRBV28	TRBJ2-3	CASSSLWGSSTDTQYF
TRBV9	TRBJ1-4	CASSVAGAVNEKLFF
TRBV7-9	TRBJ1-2	CASSPPAGTVALRNYGYTF
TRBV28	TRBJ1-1	CASTLQGITEAFF
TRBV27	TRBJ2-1	CASSLSSGSYNEQFF
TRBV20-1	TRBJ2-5	CSARDPDWETQYF
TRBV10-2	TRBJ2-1	CASSESRSGDFHFDEQFF
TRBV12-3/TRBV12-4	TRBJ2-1	CASMDSSYNEQFF
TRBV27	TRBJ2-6	CASSSTQGRSGANVLTF
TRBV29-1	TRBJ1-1	CSVKIGSTEAFF
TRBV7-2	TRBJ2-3	CASTSLAGGRTDTQYF
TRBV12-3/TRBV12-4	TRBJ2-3	CASSEEFTDTQYF
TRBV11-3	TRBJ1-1	CASSFGTGKIQAEAFF
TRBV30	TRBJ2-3	CAWGEGDHTDTQYF
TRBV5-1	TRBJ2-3	CASSLQADTSTDTQYF
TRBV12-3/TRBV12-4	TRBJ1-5	CASSLRTSNQPQHF
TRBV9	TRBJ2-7	CASSVSGSYEQYF
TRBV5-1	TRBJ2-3	CASSKRQGTDTQYF
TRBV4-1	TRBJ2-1	CASSQARGWVDNEQFF
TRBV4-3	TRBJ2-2	CASSQDLTGGNAGELFF
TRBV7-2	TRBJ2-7	CASSLVRAGGFYEQYF
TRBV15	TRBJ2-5	CATSRSTIGQETQYF
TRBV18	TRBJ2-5	CASSVETGALETQYF
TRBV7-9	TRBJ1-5	CASSLEGHSNQPQHF